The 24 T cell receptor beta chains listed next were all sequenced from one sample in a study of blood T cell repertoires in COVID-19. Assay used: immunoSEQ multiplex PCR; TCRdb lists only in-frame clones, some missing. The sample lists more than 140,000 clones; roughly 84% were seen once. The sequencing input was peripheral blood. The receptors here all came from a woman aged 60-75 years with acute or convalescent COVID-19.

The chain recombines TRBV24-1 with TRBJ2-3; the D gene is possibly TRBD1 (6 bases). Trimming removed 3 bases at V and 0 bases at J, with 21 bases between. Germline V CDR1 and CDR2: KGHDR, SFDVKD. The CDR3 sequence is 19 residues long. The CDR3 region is CATSDVYGQPQASTDTQYF. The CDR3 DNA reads TGTGCCACCAGTGATGTATACGGACAGCCCCAGGCGAGCACAGATACGCAGTATTTT.

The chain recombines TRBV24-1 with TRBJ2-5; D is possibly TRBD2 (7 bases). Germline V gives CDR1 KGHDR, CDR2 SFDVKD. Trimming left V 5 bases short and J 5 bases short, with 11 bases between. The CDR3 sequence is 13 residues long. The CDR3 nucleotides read TGTGCCACCAGTGGGGAGGGGGTTGAGACCCAGTACTTC. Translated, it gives CATSGEGVETQYF.

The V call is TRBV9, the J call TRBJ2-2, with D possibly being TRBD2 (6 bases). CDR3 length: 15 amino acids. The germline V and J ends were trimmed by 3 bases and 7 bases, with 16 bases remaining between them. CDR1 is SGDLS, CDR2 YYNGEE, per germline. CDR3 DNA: TGTGCCAGCAGCGAGGGGAGGCGTTATGACGGGGAGCTGTTTTTT. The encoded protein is CASSEGRRYDGELFF.

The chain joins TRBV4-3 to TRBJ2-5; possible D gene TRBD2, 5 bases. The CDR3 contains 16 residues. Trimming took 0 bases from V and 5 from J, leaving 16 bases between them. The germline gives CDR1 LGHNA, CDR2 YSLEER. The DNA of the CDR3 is TGCGCCAGCAGCCAAGATCGGGAAGGGATCCTGGAGACCCAGTACTTC. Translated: CASSQDREGILETQYF.

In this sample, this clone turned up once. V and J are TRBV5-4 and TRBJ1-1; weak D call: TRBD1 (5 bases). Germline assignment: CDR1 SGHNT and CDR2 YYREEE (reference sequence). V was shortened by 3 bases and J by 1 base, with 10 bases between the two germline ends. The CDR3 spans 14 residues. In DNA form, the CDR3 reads TGTGCCAGCAGCTCGAGGACACCGAACACTGAAGCTTTCTTT. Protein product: CASSSRTPNTEAFF.

CDR3 protein: CASSPLQGVKGNTEAFF. The CDR3 nucleotides are TGTGCCAGCAGCCCTTTACAGGGGGTCAAAGGGAACACTGAAGCTTTCTTT. The chain recombines TRBV27 with TRBJ1-1, with 8 bases lining up with TRBD1. The junction had 13 bases not matched to a gene; V was cut back by 6 bases and J by 1 base. CDR3 length: 17 residues. CDR1 and CDR2 from the germline V gene are MNHEY and SMNVEV (reference sequence).

In DNA, the CDR3 is TGTGCCAGCAGCCGACGAACAGGGAGGAACACTGAAGCTTTCTTT. Translated: CASSRRTGRNTEAFF. The rearrangement uses TRBV14 and TRBJ1-1; possible D gene TRBD1, 6 bases. This CDR3 has 15 amino acids. V lost 4 bases and J 1 base, leaving 13 bases between the germline ends. From germline, CDR1 is SGHDN and CDR2 FVKESK.

This chain's CDR3 is CATSTTSGVETQYF. CDR3 bases: TGTGCCACCAGCACAACTAGCGGGGTAGAGACCCAGTACTTC. This chain joins TRBV15 and TRBJ2-5; TRBD2 matches at 10 bases. The germline V gene encodes CDR1 LNHNV and CDR2 YYDKDF (reference sequence). The CDR3 length is 14 residues. Unmatched junction bases numbered 3, after V lost 4 bases and J lost 4 bases.

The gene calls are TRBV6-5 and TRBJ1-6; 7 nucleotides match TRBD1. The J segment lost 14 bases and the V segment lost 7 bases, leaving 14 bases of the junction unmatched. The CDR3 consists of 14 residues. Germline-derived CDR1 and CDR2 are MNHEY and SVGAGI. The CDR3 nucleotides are TGTGCCAGCACGTTAAGCCTGGGACAGTCAACCCTCCACTTT. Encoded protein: CASTLSLGQSTLHF.

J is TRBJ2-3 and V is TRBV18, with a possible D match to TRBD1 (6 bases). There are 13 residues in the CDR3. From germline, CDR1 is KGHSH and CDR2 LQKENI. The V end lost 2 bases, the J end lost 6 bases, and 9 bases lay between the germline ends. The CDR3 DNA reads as TGTGCCAGCTCACCAAAACAGGGTGATACGCAGTATTTT. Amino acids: CASSPKQGDTQYF.

CDR3 bases: TGCGCCAGCAGCCAAGAACTAGCGGGGTGGTACAATGAGCAGTTCTTC. Encoded protein: CASSQELAGWYNEQFF. V gene TRBV4-1 combines with J gene TRBJ2-1, with 10 bases aligning to TRBD2. This CDR3 is 16 amino acids long. J was trimmed by 4 bases and V by 0 bases; bases with no gene match: 3. Germline CDR1 and CDR2: MGHRA and YSYEKL.

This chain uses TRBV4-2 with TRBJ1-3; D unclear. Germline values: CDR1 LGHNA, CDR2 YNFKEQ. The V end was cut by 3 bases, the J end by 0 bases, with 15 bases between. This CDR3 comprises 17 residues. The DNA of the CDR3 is TGTGCCAGCAGCCAGGAGGTGGGGAAGCTCTCTGGAAACACCATATATTTT. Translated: CASSQEVGKLSGNTIYF.

CDR3 in DNA: TGTGCCAGCAGCGTAGAGGGTAGCGGCTACAATGAGCAGTTCTTC. Translating gives CASSVEGSGYNEQFF. This rearrangement joins TRBV9 to TRBJ2-1; tentatively, D is TRBD2 (6 bases). CDR3 length: 15 residues. V was clipped by 0 bases and J by 3 bases, with 10 bases between them. CDR1 and CDR2 from the germline V gene are SGDLS and YYNGEE.

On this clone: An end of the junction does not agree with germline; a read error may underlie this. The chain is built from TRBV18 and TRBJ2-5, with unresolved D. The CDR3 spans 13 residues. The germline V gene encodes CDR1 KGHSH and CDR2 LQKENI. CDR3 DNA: TGTGCCAGCGCACCCGAGTATTCGGAGACCCAGTACTTC. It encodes CASAPEYSETQYF.

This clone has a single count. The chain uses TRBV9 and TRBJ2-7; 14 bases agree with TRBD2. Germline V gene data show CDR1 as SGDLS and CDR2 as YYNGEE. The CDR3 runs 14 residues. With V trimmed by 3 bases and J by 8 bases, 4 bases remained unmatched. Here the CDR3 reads CASSAGLAGVKQYF. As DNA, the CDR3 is TGTGCCAGCAGCGCGGGACTAGCGGGAGTGAAGCAGTACTTC.

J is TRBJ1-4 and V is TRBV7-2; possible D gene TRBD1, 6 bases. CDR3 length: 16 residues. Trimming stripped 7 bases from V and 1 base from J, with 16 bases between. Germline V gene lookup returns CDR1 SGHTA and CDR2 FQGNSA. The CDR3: CASTYSGGGTNEKLFF. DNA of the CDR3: TGTGCCAGCACTTATTCGGGGGGCGGAACTAATGAAAAACTGTTTTTT.

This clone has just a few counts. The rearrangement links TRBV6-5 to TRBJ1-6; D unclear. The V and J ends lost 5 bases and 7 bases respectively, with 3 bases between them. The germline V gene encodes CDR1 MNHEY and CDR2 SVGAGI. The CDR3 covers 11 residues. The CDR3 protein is CASSINSPLHF. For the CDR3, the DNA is TGTGCCAGCAGTATAAATTCACCCCTCCACTTT.

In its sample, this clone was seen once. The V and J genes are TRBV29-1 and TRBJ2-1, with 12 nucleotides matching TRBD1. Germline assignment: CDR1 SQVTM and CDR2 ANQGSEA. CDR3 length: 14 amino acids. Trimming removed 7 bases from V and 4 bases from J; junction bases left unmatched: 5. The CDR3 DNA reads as TGCAGCGGCCTGGGACAGGGGGCATACAATGAGCAGTTCTTC. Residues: CSGLGQGAYNEQFF.

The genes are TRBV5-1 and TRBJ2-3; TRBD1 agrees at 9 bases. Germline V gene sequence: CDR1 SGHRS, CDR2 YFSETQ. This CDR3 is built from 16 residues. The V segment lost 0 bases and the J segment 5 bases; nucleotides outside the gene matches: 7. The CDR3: CASSLAQGQGLDTQYF. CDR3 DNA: TGCGCCAGCAGCTTGGCCCAGGGACAGGGTTTAGATACGCAGTATTTT.

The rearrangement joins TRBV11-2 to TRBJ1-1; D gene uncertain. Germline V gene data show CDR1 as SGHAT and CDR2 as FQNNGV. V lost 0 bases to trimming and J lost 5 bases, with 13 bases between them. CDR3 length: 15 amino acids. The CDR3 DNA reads TGTGCCAGCAGCTTAGATCCCGGCGGCGGGACTGAAGCTTTCTTT. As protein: CASSLDPGGGTEAFF.

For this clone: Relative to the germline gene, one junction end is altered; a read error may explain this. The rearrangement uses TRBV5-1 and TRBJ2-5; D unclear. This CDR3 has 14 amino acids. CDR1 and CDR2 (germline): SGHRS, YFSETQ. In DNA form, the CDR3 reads TGCGCCAGCAGCTTGACAGCTAACCCAGAGCCCCAGTACTTC. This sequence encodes CASSLTANPEPQYF.

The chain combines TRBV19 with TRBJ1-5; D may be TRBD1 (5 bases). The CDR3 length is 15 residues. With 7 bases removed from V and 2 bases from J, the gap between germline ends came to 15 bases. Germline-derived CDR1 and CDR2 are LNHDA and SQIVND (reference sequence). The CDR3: CASTSSGGGNQPQHF. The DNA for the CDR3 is TGTGCCAGTACTAGTTCAGGAGGGGGCAATCAGCCCCAGCATTTT.

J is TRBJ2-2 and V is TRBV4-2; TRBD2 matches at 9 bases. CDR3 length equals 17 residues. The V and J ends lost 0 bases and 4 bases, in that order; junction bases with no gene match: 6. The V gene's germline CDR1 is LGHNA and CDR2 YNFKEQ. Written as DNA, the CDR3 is TGTGCCAGCAGCCAAGATGTGGCGGGGGGGCCCACCGGGGAGCTGTTTTTT. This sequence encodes CASSQDVAGGPTGELFF.

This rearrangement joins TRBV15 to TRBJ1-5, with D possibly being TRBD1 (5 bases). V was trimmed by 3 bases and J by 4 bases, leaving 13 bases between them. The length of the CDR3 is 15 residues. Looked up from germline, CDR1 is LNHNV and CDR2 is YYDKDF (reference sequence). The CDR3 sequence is CATSRGGGSNQPQHF. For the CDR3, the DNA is TGTGCCACCAGCAGGGGCGGGGGTTCGAATCAGCCCCAGCATTTT.